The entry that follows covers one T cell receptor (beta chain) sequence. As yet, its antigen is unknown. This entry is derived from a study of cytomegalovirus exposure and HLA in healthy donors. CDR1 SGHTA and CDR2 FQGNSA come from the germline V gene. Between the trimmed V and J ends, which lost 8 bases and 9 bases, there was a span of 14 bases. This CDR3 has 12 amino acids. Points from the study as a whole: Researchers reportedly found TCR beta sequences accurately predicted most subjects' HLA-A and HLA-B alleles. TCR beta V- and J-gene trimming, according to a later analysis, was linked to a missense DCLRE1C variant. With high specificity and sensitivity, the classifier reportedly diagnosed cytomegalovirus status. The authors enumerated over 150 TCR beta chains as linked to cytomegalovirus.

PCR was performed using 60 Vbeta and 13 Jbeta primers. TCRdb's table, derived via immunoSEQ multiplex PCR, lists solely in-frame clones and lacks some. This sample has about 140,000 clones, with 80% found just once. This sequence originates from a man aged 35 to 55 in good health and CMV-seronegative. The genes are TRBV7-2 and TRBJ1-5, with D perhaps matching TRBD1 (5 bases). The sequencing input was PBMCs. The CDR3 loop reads CASGVSRVPQHF. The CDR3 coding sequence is TGTGCCAGCGGCGTGTCCAGGGTGCCCCAGCATTTT.